Described below is a single T cell receptor (beta chain) sequence and its context. Its antigen remains unidentified. Sequenced by immunoSEQ multiplex PCR; TCRdb stores in-frame clones only, minus some. The sample contains 150,000 to 200,000 clones, approximately 94% of which appear only once. This entry comes from a study of T cell responses to AZD1222 COVID-19 vaccine. Findings of the study overall: It was only after the peak T cell response that any repertoires were sampled. Nearly half of spike-specific TCRs reportedly target variant regions that are unmutated in the B.1.351 and B.1.1.7 variants. It should be noted that donors were predominantly white British and more often female, and clonal diversity was possibly underestimated.

This sequence was found in an adult in good health. The sample in question was peripheral blood, obtained on day 0 of AZD1222 vaccination.

The CDR3 reads CASSSRTSGNYEQYF. The DNA of the CDR3 is TGTGCCAGCAGCTCTCGGACTAGCGGAAACTACGAGCAGTACTTC. This chain uses TRBV11-2 with TRBJ2-7; 10 nucleotides line up with TRBD2. The junction had 6 bases not matched to a gene; V was cut back by 4 bases and J by 3 bases. The CDR3 runs to 15 residues. The V gene's germline CDR1 is SGHAT and CDR2 FQNNGV.